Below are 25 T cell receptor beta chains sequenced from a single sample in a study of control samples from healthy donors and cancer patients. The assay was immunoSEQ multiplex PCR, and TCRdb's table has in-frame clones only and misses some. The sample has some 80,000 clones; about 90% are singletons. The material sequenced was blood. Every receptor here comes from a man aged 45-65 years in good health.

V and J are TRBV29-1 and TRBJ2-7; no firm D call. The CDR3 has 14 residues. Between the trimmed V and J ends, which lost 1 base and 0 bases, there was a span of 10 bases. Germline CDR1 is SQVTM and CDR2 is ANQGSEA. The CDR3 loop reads CSVEVGLASYEQYF. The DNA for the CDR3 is TGCAGCGTTGAAGTGGGTTTGGCCTCCTACGAGCAGTACTTC.

The CDR3 reads CASSLGARLGEETQYF. Here the CDR3 DNA reads TGCGCCAGCAGCTTGGGAGCGCGACTAGGGGAAGAGACCCAGTACTTC. The rearrangement uses TRBV5-1 and TRBJ2-5, with a weak D call TRBD2 (6 bases). Trimming removed 0 bases from V and 3 bases from J, with 15 bases in between. The germline gives CDR1 SGHRS, CDR2 YFSETQ. The CDR3 runs to 16 residues.

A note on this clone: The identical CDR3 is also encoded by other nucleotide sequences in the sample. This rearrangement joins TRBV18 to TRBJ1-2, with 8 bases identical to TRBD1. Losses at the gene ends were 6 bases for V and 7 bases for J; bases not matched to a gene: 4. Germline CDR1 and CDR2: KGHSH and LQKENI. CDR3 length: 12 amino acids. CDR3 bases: TGTGCCAGCTCGCCGGACAGGGCTGGCTACACCTTC. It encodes CASSPDRAGYTF.

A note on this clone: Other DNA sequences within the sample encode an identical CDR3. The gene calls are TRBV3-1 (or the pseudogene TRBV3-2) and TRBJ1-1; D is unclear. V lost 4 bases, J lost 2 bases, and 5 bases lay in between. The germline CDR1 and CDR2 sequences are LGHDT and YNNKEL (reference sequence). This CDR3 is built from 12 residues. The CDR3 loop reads CASSRVNTEAFF. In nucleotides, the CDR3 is TGTGCCAGCAGCCGGGTCAACACTGAAGCTTTCTTT.

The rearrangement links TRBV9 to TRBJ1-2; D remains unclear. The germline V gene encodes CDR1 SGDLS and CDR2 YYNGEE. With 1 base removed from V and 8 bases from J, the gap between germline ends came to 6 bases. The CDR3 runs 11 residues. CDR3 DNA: TGTGCCAGCAGCGTACATGGGGGCTACACCTTC. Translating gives CASSVHGGYTF.

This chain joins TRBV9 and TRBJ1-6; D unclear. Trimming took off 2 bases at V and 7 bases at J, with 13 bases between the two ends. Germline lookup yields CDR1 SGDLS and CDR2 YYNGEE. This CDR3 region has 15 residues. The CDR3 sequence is CASSVSLAANSPLHF. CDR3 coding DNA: TGTGCCAGCAGCGTTAGCCTGGCAGCCAATTCACCCCTCCACTTT. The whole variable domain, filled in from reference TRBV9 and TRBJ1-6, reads DSGVTQTPKHLITATGQRVTLRCSPRSGDLSVYWYQQSLDQGLQFLIQYYNGEERAKGNILERFSAQQFPDLHSELNLSSLELGDSALYFCASSVSLAANSPLHFGNGTRLTVT.

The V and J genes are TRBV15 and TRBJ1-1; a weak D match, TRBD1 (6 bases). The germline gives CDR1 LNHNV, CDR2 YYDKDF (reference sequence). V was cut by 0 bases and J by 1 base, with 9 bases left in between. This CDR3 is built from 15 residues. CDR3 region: CATSRDGTPNTEAFF. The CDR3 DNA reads TGTGCCACCAGCAGAGACGGGACACCGAACACTGAAGCTTTCTTT.

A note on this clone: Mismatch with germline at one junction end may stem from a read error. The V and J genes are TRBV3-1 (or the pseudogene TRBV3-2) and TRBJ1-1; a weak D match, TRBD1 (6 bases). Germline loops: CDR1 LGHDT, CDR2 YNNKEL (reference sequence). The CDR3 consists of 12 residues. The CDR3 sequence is CASSQGQLEAFF. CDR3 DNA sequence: TGTGCCAGCAGTCAAGGACAGTTAGAAGCTTTCTTT.

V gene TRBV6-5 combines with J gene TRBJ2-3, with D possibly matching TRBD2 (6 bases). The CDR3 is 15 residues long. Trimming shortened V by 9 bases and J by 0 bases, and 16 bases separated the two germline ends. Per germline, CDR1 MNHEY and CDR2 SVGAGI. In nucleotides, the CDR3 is TGTGCCAGTGGGAGGACGGGCTCTAGCACAGATACGCAGTATTTT. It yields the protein CASGRTGSSTDTQYF.

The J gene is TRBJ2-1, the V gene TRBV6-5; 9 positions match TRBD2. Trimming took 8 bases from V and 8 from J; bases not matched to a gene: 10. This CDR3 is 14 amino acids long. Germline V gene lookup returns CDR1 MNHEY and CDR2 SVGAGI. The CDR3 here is CASWAGGPKDEQFF. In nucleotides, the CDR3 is TGTGCCAGCTGGGCGGGGGGGCCTAAGGATGAGCAGTTCTTC.

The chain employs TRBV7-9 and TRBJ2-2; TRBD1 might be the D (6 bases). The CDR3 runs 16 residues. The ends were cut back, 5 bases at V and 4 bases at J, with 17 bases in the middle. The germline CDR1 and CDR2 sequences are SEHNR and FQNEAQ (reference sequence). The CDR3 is CASSRPGGRGTGELFF. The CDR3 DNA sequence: TGTGCCAGCAGCCGACCCGGTGGCAGGGGCACCGGGGAGCTGTTTTTT.

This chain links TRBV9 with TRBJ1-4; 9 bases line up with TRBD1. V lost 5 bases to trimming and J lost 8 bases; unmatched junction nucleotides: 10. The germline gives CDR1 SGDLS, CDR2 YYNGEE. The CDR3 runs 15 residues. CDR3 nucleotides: TGTGCCAGCAGACCGGGACAGGGTCGAGGGGAAAAACTGTTTTTT. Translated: CASRPGQGRGEKLFF.

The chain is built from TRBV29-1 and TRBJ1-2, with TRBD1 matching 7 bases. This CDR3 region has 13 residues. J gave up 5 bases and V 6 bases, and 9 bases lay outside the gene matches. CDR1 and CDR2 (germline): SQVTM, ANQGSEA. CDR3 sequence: CSVNRQGGYGYTF. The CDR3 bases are TGCAGCGTCAACAGACAGGGAGGGTATGGCTACACCTTC.

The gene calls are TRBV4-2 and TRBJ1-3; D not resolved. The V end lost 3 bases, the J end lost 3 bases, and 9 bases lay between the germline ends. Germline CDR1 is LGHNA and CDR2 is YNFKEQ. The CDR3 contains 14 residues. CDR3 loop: CASSQGLGGNTIYF. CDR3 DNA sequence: TGTGCCAGCAGCCAGGGTCTGGGTGGAAACACCATATATTTT.

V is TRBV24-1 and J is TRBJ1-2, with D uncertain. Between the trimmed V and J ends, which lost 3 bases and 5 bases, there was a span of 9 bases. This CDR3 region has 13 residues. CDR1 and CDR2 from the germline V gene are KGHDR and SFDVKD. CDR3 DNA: TGTGCCACCAGTGATGTCGATCATTATGGCTACACCTTC. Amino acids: CATSDVDHYGYTF.

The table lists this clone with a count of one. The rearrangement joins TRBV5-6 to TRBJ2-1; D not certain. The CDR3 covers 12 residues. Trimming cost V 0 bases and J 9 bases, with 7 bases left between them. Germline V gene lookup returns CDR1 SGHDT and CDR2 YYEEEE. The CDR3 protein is CASSLVGSEQFF. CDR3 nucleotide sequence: TGTGCCAGCAGCTTGGTAGGAAGTGAGCAGTTCTTC.

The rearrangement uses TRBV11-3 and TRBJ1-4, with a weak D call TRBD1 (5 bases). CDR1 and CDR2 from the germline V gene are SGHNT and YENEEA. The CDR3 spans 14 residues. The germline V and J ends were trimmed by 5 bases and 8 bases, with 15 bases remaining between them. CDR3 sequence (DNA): TGTGCCAGCAGCCAGGCAGGGACGGAAGAAAAACTGTTTTTT. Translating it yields CASSQAGTEEKLFF.

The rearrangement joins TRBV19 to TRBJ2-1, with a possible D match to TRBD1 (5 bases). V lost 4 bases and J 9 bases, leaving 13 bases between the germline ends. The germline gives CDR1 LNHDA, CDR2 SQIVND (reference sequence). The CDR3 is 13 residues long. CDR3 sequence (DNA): TGTGCCAGTAGTACGGAAGACAGAGGTGAGCAGTTCTTC. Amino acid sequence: CASSTEDRGEQFF.

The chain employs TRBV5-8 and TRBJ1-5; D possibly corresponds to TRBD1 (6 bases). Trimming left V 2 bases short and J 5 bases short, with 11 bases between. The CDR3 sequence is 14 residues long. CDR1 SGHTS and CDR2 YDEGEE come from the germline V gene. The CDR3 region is CASSFRDTDQPQHF. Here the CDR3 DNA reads TGTGCCAGCAGCTTCCGGGACACCGATCAGCCCCAGCATTTT.

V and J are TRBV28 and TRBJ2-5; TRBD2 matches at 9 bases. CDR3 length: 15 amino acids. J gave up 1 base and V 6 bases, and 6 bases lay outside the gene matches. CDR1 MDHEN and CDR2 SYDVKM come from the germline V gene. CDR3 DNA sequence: TGTGCCAGCAGCTTTAGCGGGGGCCTCCAAGAGACCCAGTACTTC. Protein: CASSFSGGLQETQYF.

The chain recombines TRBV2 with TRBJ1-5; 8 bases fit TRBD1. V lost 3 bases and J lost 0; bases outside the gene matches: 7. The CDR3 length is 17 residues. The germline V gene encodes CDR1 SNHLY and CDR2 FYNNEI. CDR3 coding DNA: TGTGCCAGCAGTGATTCAAACAGGGGGTATAGCAATCAGCCCCAGCATTTT. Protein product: CASSDSNRGYSNQPQHF.

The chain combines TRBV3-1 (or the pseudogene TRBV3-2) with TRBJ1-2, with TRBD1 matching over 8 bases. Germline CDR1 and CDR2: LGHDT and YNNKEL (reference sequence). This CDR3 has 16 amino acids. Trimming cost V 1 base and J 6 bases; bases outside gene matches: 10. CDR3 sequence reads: CASSQVRGQGRDGYTF. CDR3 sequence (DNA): TGTGCCAGCAGCCAAGTTCGAGGACAGGGTCGCGATGGCTACACCTTC.

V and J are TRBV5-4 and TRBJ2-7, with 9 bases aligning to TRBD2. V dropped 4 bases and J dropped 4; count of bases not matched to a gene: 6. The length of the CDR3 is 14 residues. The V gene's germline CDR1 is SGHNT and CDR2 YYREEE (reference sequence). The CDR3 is CASSTGLAGYEQYF. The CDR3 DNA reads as TGTGCCAGCAGCACGGGACTAGCAGGGTACGAGCAGTACTTC.

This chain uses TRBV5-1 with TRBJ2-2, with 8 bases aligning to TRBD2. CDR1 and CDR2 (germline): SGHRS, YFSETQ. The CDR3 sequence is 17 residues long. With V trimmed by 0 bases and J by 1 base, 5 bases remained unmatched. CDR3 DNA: TGCGCCAGCAGCTTGGAAGGACTAGCATTGAACACCGGGGAGCTGTTTTTT. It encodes CASSLEGLALNTGELFF.

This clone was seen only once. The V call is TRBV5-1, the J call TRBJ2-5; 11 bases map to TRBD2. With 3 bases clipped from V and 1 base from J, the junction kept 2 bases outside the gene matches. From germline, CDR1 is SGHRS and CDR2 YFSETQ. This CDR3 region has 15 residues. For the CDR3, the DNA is TGCGCCAGCAGCTATACTAGCGGGGGCCAAGAGACCCAGTACTTC. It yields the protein CASSYTSGGQETQYF.